This entry lists 24 T cell receptor beta chains sequenced from one sample in a study of blood T cell repertoires in COVID-19 (dated by TCRdb to about 2020). The receptor library was made with the immunoSEQ multiplex PCR assay. TCRdb retrieved this table from immuneACCESS and kept in-frame rearrangements only. Not all clones are present; in checked studies, unresolved V genes account for under half, and no reason is known for the remainder. The sample profile shows some 310,000 clones; roughly nine tenths of them were found once. The ten top clones hold around 9% of the sample. Sequencing input: PBMCs or T cells enriched from blood (not recorded which). Receptor source: a woman aged 30 to 39 who had recovered from COVID-19.

J is TRBJ1-4 and V is TRBV4-1, with TRBD1 as a possible D gene (6 bases). V gave up 3 bases and J gave up 3 bases, with 11 bases separating them. CDR3 length equals 15 residues. Looked up from germline, CDR1 is MGHRA and CDR2 is YSYEKL. The CDR3 DNA is TGCGCCAGCAGCCAGAGGACAGCCCCTAATGAAAAACTGTTTTTT. Residues: CASSQRTAPNEKLFF.

The rearrangement links TRBV7-9 to TRBJ1-2; 9 bases agree with TRBD1. The length of the CDR3 is 16 residues. Trimming at V came to 5 bases and at J to 0 bases, leaving 7 bases not matched to a gene. Germline V gene data show CDR1 as SEHNR and CDR2 as FQNEAQ (reference sequence). CDR3 DNA sequence: TGTGCCAGCAGCCGACAGGGACAGGGCGCTAACTATGGCTACACCTTC. This translates into CASSRQGQGANYGYTF.

The table lists this clone with a count of one. J is TRBJ2-7 and V is TRBV18; D gene unclear. The V gene's germline CDR1 is KGHSH and CDR2 LQKENI. This CDR3 is built from 13 residues. V lost 2 bases and J 7 bases, leaving 12 bases between the germline ends. As DNA, the CDR3 is TGTGCCAGCTCACCATACGAAGCGTGGGAGCAGTACTTC. It encodes CASSPYEAWEQYF.

The chain carries TRBV28 and TRBJ1-2; D unresolved. V was cut by 6 bases and J by 3 bases, with 8 bases left in between. Germline-derived CDR1 and CDR2 are MDHEN and SYDVKM. CDR3 length: 12 residues. The CDR3 loop reads CASSLGYYGYTF. The CDR3 bases are TGTGCCAGCAGCCTAGGATACTATGGCTACACCTTC.

The V call is TRBV7-2, the J call TRBJ2-2; a possible D gene is TRBD1 (5 bases). Germline V gene data show CDR1 as SGHTA and CDR2 as FQGNSA. Trimming pared 6 bases from V and 0 bases from J, leaving 17 bases between. This CDR3 comprises 17 residues. The CDR3 DNA reads as TGTGCCAGCAGATTTGGGGCTGCCTCGACGAACACCGGGGAGCTGTTTTTT. It is translated as CASRFGAASTNTGELFF. The whole variable domain, remainder taken from reference TRBV7-2 and TRBJ2-2, is GAGVSQSPSNKVTEKGKDVELRCDPISGHTALYWYRQSLGQGLEFLIYFQGNSAPDKSGLPSDRFSAERTGGSVSTLTIQRTQQEDSAVYLCASRFGAASTNTGELFFGEGSRLTVL.

The J gene is TRBJ1-5, the V gene TRBV12-5; D possibly corresponds to TRBD1 (5 bases). V was pared by 0 bases and J by 1 base, with 13 bases between. The CDR3 consists of 17 residues. The germline V gene has CDR1 LGHNT and CDR2 FRNRAP. In nucleotides, the CDR3 is TGTGCTAGTGGTTTGGTACTTGGGGGGAAGAGCAATCAGCCCCAGCATTTT. It encodes CASGLVLGGKSNQPQHF.

This chain uses TRBV7-2 with TRBJ2-1; 9 bases are shared with TRBD2. V lost 1 base and J lost 5; bases outside the gene matches: 3. CDR1 is SGHTA, CDR2 FQGNSA, per germline. This CDR3 contains 15 residues. CDR3 sequence (DNA): TGTGCCAGCAGCTTAGAACTAGCGGGTCACAATGAGCAGTTCTTC. It specifies CASSLELAGHNEQFF.

CDR3 DNA: TGTGCCACCAGGACTAGCGGGAGAGATACGCAGTATTTT. Translated, it gives CATRTSGRDTQYF. The V and J genes are TRBV15 and TRBJ2-3; 12 bases map to TRBD2. Trimming removed 6 bases from V and 5 bases from J; junction bases left unmatched: 0. This CDR3 is built from 13 residues. The V gene's germline CDR1 is LNHNV and CDR2 YYDKDF (reference sequence).

This clone occurred once. The V gene is TRBV25-1, the J gene TRBJ2-2; the D is unclear. The CDR3 runs to 18 residues. Trimming took off 1 base at V and 1 base at J, with 16 bases between the two ends. Germline V gene lookup returns CDR1 MGHDK and CDR2 SYGVNS. CDR3 in DNA: TGTGCCAGCAGTGAATTTCGCCTTGCCAGGCTGAACACCGGGGAGCTGTTTTTT. Translation: CASSEFRLARLNTGELFF.

The V gene is TRBV6-6, the J gene TRBJ1-3, with TRBD1 as a possible D gene (6 bases). V was shortened by 7 bases and J by 0 bases, with 10 bases between the two germline ends. The germline V gene has CDR1 MNHNY and CDR2 SVGAGI (reference sequence). The CDR3 is 14 residues long. The CDR3 DNA sequence: TGTGCCAGCACTCGGACAGTCTCTGGAAACACCATATATTTT. This codes for CASTRTVSGNTIYF.

The V and J genes are TRBV5-4 and TRBJ2-1, with D possibly being TRBD1 (6 bases). CDR1 is SGHNT, CDR2 YYREEE, per germline (reference sequence). The germline V and J ends were trimmed by 5 bases and 4 bases, with 13 bases remaining between them. The CDR3 has 14 residues. CDR3 sequence (DNA): TGTGCCAGCAGAGGGGGAATCTTATACAATGAGCAGTTCTTC. This codes for CASRGGILYNEQFF.

The rearrangement joins TRBV18 to TRBJ1-3; D is ambiguous. V was pared by 2 bases and J by 2 bases, with 10 bases between. CDR1 KGHSH and CDR2 LQKENI come from the germline V gene. This CDR3 is built from 15 residues. CDR3 bases: TGTGCCAGCTCACCAAGGGCGGGGACTGGAAACACCATATATTTT. Amino acid sequence: CASSPRAGTGNTIYF.

The CDR3 loop is CASSPGGTGNEAFF. The CDR3 nucleotides read TGTGCCAGCAGTCCGGGGGGGACCGGGAATGAAGCTTTCTTT. V gene TRBV9 combines with J gene TRBJ1-1; a possible D gene is TRBD1 (5 bases). The CDR3 is 14 amino acids. V dropped 5 bases and J dropped 7 bases, with 18 bases sitting between them. Per the germline V gene, CDR1 is SGDLS and CDR2 is YYNGEE.

This chain joins TRBV7-3 and TRBJ2-3; tentative D call: TRBD2 (6 bases). Deletions cut 5 bases from V and 2 bases from J, with 8 bases between. In germline, CDR1 is SGHTA, CDR2 FQGTGA. The length of the CDR3 is 13 residues. The CDR3 spells CASSGGPTDTQYF. The CDR3 DNA is TGTGCCAGCAGCGGAGGGCCCACAGATACGCAGTATTTT.

This clone appeared a few times. This chain connects TRBV4-2 to TRBJ2-5; 8 bases match TRBD1. J lost 4 bases, V lost 2 bases, and 3 bases had no gene match. The CDR3 extends over 14 amino acids. Germline CDR1 reads LGHNA; CDR2 reads YNFKEQ. The CDR3 protein is CASSQPTGAETQYF. The CDR3 coding sequence is TGTGCCAGCAGCCAACCGACAGGGGCAGAGACCCAGTACTTC.

The chain couples TRBV5-4 to TRBJ2-7; 10 bases agree with TRBD2. This CDR3 is built from 15 residues. CDR1 is SGHNT and CDR2 is YYREEE in the germline V gene (reference sequence). Losses at the gene ends were 4 bases for V and 2 bases for J; bases not matched to a gene: 6. CDR3 loop: CASSPGLAVTYEQYF. The CDR3, as DNA: TGTGCCAGCAGCCCAGGACTAGCGGTCACCTACGAGCAGTACTTC.

This chain uses TRBV4-1 with TRBJ2-7; D is unresolved. Germline values: CDR1 MGHRA, CDR2 YSYEKL. The CDR3 totals 13 residues. Trimming pared 4 bases from V and 7 bases from J, leaving 14 bases between. The CDR3 protein is CASSLMLTGEQYF. CDR3 coding DNA: TGCGCCAGCAGCCTCATGTTGACTGGAGAGCAGTACTTC.

The chain carries TRBV6-2 or TRBV6-3 and TRBJ2-7, with 8 bases lining up with TRBD2. Trimming at V came to 4 bases and at J to 0 bases, leaving 5 bases not matched to a gene. This CDR3 is 15 amino acids long. Germline lookup yields CDR1 MNHEY and CDR2 SVGEGT. CDR3 DNA sequence: TGTGCCAGCAGTTCCGAGACTAGCGCCTCCTACGAGCAGTACTTC. The encoded protein is CASSSETSASYEQYF.

This clone was seen just once. The chain carries TRBV7-9 and TRBJ2-1; 11 nucleotides line up with TRBD2. The CDR3 runs to 15 residues. Germline V lookup: CDR1 SEHNR, CDR2 FQNEAQ (reference sequence). The trim removed 3 bases at V and 7 bases at J, leaving 5 bases unmatched. CDR3 in DNA: TGTGCCAGCAGCTTGACTAGCGGGGCGGGAAATGAGCAGTTCTTC. Amino acids: CASSLTSGAGNEQFF.

This clone was detected only once. The genes are TRBV5-1 and TRBJ2-2; tentatively, D is TRBD1 (5 bases). The V end was cut by 2 bases, the J end by 1 base, with 12 bases between. CDR3 length equals 16 residues. Per germline, CDR1 SGHRS and CDR2 YFSETQ. CDR3 loop: CASSFFVQENTGELFF. CDR3 nucleotides: TGCGCCAGCAGCTTCTTCGTACAGGAGAACACCGGGGAGCTGTTTTTT.

This chain uses TRBV2 with TRBJ2-2; TRBD2 matches at 13 bases. Germline values: CDR1 SNHLY, CDR2 FYNNEI. With V trimmed by 6 bases and J by 3 bases, 4 bases remained unmatched. CDR3 size: 16 residues. DNA of the CDR3: TGTGCCAGCAGGCCCGGACTAGCGGGAGACACCGGGGAGCTGTTTTTT. Protein: CASRPGLAGDTGELFF.

The genes are TRBV29-1 and TRBJ2-1; D unclear. Germline loops: CDR1 SQVTM, CDR2 ANQGSEA. The CDR3 has 11 amino acids. V lost 8 bases and J lost 4, with 9 bases in between. The CDR3 DNA sequence: TGCAGCTCTGTAGATTACAATGAGCAGTTCTTC. It yields the protein CSSVDYNEQFF.

The chain combines TRBV4-2 with TRBJ1-2; a weak D match, TRBD1 (5 bases). Trimming removed 0 bases at V and 8 bases at J, with 13 bases between. The CDR3 loop spans 14 amino acids. Germline CDR1 reads LGHNA; CDR2 reads YNFKEQ. In DNA form, the CDR3 reads TGTGCCAGCAGCCAAGACGGGGGAATGTTAGGCTACACCTTC. Encoded protein: CASSQDGGMLGYTF.

The CDR3 nucleotides are TGTGCCAGCAGTCGAGATCTGGGACAGGGATTGATCGGGGAGCTGTTTTTT. As protein: CASSRDLGQGLIGELFF. V and J are TRBV7-6 and TRBJ2-2, with TRBD1 matching 9 bases. J was trimmed by 7 bases and V by 6 bases; bases with no gene match: 15. The CDR3 extends over 17 amino acids. Germline V CDR1 and CDR2: SGHVS, FNYEAQ.